This TCR beta chain emerged from a study of blood T cell repertoires in COVID-19 (dated by TCRdb to 2020 to 2022). With respect to the entire study: Samples from collaborators originated in the United States, Italy and Spain and spanned both the acute and convalescent phases of COVID-19. The prospective study material was composed of cDNA or gDNA derived from T cells, B-cell-depleted T cells, or PBMCs. Subjects who had been exposed to COVID-19, were actively infected with it, or had recovered from it provided the deeply sampled blood TCRbeta repertoires that made up the dataset. The repertoires were released in a freely available public database intended as a resource for research on the immune response to SARS-CoV-2. The samples were drawn from two sources: the first 160 participants of the ongoing ImmuneRACE study, and 950 to 1,500 subjects contributed by 6 global collaborators. Sample metadata almost always included a de-identified subject ID, COVID-19 status, age in years and sex. HLA class I and class II types, where available, came from metadata supplied by the sample provider rather than from assay-based typing.

Broader findings and caveats from the paper: The quantity of clinical and demographic metadata differed by source and by participant and was supplied without curation.

With respect to this clone: What this receptor recognizes is not known. Base quality data are lacking; no much larger clone is found one base away.

The germline V gene encodes CDR1 SGHTA and CDR2 FQGTGA. The junction shows trimming of 5 bases on V and 2 bases on J, and the gene matches do not reach 8 bases of it. Measured from the cysteine to the phenylalanine, the CDR3 is 16 residues long. The CDR3 DNA has 48 bases and is translated from base 1. TCRbeta CDR3 regions were amplified from genomic DNA by means of the immunoSEQ Assay, a bias-controlled multiplex PCR. The published analysis was carried out like this. The number of nucleated cells in each sample was estimated by amplification of reference gene primers within the assay. Sequence reads were collapsed and filtered to measure the absolute abundance of every unique TCRbeta CDR3 rearrangement. For each sample, productive Simpson clonality was calculated by taking the square root of Simpson's diversity index across productive rearrangements. TCRdb obtained this table from immuneACCESS and retained in-frame rearrangements with V and J assigned. These tables miss some clones; where compared with another copy, unresolved V genes account for less than half of the shortfall, and the remainder is unexplained. V and J calls and clone size come straight from that table; D and trimming were deduced from the DNA. The sample table lists 65,000 to 85,000 clones, about 73% of them with a count of one. The top ten hold more than 5% of the sample.

Each collaborating institution followed its own protocols to collect whole blood in K2EDTA tubes. For TCRbeta analysis, collaborators shipped samples as frozen whole blood, isolated PBMCs, or DNA extracted from either of those sample types. The clonotype was recovered from a man aged 50 or older with active or convalescent COVID-19. The V and J segments used are TRBV7-3 and TRBJ2-2, with 7 bases in between that match TRBD2. Sequencing used peripheral blood. CDR3 protein: CASSRSSSGNTGELFF. The nucleotide sequence is TGTGCCAGCAGCCGTTCGTCTAGCGGCAACACCGGGGAGCTGTTTTTT.